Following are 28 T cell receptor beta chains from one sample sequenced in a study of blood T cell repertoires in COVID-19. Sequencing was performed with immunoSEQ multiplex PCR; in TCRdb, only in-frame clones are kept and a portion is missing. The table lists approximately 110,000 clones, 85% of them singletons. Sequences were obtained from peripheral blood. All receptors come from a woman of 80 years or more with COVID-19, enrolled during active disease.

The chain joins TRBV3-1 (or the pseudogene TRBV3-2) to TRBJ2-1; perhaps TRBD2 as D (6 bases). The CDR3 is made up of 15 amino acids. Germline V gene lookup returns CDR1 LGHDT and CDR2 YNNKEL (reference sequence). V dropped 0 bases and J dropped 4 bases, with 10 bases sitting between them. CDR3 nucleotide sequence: TGTGCCAGCAGCCAAGATTTAAGCGGGTACAATGAGCAGTTCTTC. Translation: CASSQDLSGYNEQFF.

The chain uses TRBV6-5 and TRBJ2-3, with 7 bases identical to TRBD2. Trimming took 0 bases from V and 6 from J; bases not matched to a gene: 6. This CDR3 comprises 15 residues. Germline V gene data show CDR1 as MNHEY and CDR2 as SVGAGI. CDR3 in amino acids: CASSYSRERGDTQYF. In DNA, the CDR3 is TGTGCCAGCAGTTACTCGCGGGAGCGTGGGGATACGCAGTATTTT.

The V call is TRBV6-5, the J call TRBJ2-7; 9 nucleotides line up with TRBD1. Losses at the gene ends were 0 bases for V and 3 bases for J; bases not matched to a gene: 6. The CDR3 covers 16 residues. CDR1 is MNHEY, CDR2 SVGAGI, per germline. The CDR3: CASSYSLTGGDYEQYF. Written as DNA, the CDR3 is TGTGCCAGCAGTTACTCGCTGACAGGGGGAGACTACGAGCAGTACTTC.

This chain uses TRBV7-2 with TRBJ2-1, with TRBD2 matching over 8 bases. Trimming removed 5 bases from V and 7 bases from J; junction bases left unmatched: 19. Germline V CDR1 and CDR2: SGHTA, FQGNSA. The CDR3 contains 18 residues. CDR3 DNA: TGTGCCAGCAGCCCAGTTGGGCCCCGCCCGGGACTAGGGAATGAGCAGTTCTTC. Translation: CASSPVGPRPGLGNEQFF.

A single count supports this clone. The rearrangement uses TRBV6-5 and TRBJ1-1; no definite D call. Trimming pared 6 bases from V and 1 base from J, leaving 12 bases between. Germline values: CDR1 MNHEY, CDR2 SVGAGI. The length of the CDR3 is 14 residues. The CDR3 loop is CASRFTSSNTEAFF. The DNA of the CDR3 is TGTGCCAGCAGGTTTACCAGTTCGAACACTGAAGCTTTCTTT.

This CDR3 reads CASSGQGDTEAFF. The CDR3 nucleotides are TGTGCCAGCAGCGGACAGGGAGACACTGAAGCTTTCTTT. The chain links TRBV2 to TRBJ1-1; 8 bases line up with TRBD1. The CDR3 length is 13 residues. Germline CDR1 is SNHLY and CDR2 is FYNNEI. V shed 6 bases, J shed 3 bases, and the junction held 3 bases outside the gene matches. Full variable domain (outside the CDR3, taken from reference TRBV2 and TRBJ1-1): EPEVTQTPSHQVTQMGQEVILRCVPISNHLYFYWYRQILGQKVEFLVSFYNNEISEKSEIFDDQFSVERPDGSNFTLKIRSTKLEDSAMYFCASSGQGDTEAFFGQGTRLTVV.

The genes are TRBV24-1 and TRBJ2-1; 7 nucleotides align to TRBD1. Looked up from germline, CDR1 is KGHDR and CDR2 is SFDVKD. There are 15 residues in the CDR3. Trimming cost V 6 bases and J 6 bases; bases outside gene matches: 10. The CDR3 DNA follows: TGTGCCACCAGTATCCCCACAGGGGCAGCCAATGAGCAGTTCTTC. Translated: CATSIPTGAANEQFF.

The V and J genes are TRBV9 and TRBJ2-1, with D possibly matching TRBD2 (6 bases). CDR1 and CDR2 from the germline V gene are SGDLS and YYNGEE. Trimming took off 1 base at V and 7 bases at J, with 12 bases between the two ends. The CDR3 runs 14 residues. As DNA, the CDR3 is TGTGCCAGCAGCGTAACGGGAGTTTCGAATGAGCAGTTCTTC. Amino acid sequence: CASSVTGVSNEQFF.

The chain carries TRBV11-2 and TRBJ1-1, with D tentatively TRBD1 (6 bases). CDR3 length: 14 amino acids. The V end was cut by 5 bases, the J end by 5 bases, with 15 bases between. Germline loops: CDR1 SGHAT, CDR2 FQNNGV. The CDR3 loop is CASSHFRGGTEAFF. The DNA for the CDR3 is TGTGCCAGCAGCCATTTTAGGGGGGGGACTGAAGCTTTCTTT.

The CDR3 region has the DNA TGTGCCAGCAGCTCGAGGACAGGGAGTTACGAGCAGTACTTC. This translates into CASSSRTGSYEQYF. V gene TRBV5-6 combines with J gene TRBJ2-7; TRBD1 agrees at 8 bases. V lost 3 bases, J lost 4 bases, and 6 bases stayed unmatched. Germline CDR1 reads SGHDT; CDR2 reads YYEEEE. The CDR3 totals 14 residues.

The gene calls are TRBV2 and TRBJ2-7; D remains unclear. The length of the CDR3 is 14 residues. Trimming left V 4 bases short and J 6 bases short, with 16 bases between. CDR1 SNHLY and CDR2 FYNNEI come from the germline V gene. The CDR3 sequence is CASSAWLVDGEQYF. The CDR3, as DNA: TGTGCCAGCAGTGCGTGGCTTGTTGATGGCGAGCAGTACTTC.

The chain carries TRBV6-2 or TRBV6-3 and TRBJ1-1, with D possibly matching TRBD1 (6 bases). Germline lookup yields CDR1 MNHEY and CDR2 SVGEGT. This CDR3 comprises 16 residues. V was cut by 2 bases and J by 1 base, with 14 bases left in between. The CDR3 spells CASSYDRTDPNTEAFF. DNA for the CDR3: TGTGCCAGCAGTTACGATCGGACAGACCCGAACACTGAAGCTTTCTTT.

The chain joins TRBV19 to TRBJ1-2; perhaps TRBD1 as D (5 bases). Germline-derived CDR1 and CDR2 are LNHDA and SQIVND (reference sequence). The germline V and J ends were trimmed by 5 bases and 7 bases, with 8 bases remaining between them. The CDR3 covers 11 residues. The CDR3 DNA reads TGTGCCAGTAGTGAAAGGGGTGGCTACACCTTC. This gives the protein CASSERGGYTF.

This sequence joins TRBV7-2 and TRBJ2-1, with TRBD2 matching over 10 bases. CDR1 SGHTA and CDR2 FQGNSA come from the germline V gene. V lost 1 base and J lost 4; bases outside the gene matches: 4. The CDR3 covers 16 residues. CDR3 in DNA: TGTGCCAGCAGCTTAGAGGCTAGCGGGGGTTACAATGAGCAGTTCTTC. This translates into CASSLEASGGYNEQFF.

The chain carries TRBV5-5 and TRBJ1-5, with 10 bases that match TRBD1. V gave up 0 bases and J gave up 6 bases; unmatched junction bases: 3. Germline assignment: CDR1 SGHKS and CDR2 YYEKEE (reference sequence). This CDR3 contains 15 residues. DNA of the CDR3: TGTGCCAGCAGCTTGGCAGGGACAGGGGCTCAGCCCCAGCATTTT. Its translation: CASSLAGTGAQPQHF.

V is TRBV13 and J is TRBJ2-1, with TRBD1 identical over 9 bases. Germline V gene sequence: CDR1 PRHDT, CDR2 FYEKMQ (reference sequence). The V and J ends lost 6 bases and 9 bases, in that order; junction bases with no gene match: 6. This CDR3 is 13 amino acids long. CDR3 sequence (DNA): TGTGCCAGCAGACGGACAGGGGAGAGTGAGCAGTTCTTC. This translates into CASRRTGESEQFF.

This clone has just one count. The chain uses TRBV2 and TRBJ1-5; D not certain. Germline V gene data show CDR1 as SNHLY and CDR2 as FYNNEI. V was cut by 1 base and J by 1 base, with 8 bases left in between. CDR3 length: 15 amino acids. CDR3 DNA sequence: TGTGCCAGCAGTGAAGATGGCATGAGCAATCAGCCCCAGCATTTT. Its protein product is CASSEDGMSNQPQHF. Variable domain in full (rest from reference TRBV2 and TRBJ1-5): EPEVTQTPSHQVTQMGQEVILRCVPISNHLYFYWYRQILGQKVEFLVSFYNNEISEKSEIFDDQFSVERPDGSNFTLKIRSTKLEDSAMYFCASSEDGMSNQPQHFGDGTRLSIL.

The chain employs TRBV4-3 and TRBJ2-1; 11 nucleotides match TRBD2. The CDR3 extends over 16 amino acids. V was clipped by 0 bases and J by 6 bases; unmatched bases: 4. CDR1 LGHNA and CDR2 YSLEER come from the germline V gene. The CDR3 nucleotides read TGCGCCAGCAGCCAAGATAGCGGGAGGGCCGTCAATGAGCAGTTCTTC. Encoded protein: CASSQDSGRAVNEQFF.

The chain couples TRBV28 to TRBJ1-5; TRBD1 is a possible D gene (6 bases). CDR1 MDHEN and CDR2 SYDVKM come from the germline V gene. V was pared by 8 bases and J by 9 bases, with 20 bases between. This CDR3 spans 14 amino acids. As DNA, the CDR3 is TGTGCCAGCGGTCGGCAGGGACATTTCGGGCCCCAGCATTTT. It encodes CASGRQGHFGPQHF.

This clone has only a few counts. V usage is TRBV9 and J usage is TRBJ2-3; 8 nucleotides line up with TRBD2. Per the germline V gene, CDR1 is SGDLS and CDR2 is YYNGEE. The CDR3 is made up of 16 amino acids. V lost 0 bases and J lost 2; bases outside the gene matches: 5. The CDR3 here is CASSVGPSGPTDTQYF. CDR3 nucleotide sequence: TGTGCCAGCAGCGTAGGTCCTAGCGGGCCCACAGATACGCAGTATTTT.

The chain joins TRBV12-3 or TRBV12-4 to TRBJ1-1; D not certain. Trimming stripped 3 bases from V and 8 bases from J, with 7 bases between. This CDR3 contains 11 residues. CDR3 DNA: TGTGCCAGCAGTTTTAACGGGGAAGCTTTCTTT. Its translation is CASSFNGEAFF.

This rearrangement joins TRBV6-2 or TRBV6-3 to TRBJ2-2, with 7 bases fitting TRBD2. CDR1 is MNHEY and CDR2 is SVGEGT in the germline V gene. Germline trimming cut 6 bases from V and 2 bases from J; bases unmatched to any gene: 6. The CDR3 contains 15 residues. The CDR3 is CASSFSGPNTGELFF. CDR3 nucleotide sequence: TGTGCCAGCAGCTTTAGCGGGCCAAACACCGGGGAGCTGTTTTTT.

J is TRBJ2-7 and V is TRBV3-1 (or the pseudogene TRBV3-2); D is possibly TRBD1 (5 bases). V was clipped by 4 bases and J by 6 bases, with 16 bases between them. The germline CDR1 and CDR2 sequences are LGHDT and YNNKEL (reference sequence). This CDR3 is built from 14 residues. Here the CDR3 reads CASSRAGIWGEQYF. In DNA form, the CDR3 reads TGTGCCAGCAGCCGGGCAGGGATATGGGGCGAGCAGTACTTC.

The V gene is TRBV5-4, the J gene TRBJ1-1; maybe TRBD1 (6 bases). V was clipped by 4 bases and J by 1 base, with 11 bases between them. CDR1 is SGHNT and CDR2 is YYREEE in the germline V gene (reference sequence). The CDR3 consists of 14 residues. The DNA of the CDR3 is TGTGCCAGCAGCCAAGGGACACGGAACACTGAAGCTTTCTTT. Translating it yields CASSQGTRNTEAFF.

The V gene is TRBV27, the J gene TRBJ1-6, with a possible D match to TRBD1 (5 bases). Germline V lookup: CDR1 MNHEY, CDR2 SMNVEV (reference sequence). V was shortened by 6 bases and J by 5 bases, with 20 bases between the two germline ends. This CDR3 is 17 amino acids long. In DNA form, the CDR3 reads TGTGCCAGCAGGACGACCCTGGGACTTATTGATAATTCACCCCTCCACTTT. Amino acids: CASRTTLGLIDNSPLHF.

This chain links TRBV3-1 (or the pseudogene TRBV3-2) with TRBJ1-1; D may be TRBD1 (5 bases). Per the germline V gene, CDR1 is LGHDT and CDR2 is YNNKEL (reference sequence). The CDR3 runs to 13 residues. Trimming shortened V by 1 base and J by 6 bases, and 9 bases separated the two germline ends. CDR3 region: CASSQGSGSEAFF. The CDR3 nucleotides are TGTGCCAGCAGCCAAGGATCAGGGTCTGAAGCTTTCTTT.

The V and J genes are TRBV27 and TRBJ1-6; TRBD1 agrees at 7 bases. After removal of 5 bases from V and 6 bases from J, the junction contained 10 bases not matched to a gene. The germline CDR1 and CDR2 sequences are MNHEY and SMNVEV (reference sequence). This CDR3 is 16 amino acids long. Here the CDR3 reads CASSPPDRAGNSPLHF. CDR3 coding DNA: TGTGCCAGCAGTCCTCCCGACAGGGCCGGTAATTCACCCCTCCACTTT.

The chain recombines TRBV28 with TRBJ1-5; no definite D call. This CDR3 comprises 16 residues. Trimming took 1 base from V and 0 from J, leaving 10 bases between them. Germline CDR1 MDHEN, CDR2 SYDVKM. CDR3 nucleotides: TGTGCCAGCAGTTTATTGATGAGGATTAGCAATCAGCCCCAGCATTTT. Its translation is CASSLLMRISNQPQHF.